This T cell receptor (beta chain) appears in the sequencing data of a study of blood T cell repertoires in COVID-19. Whole-study context: Material from acute and convalescent COVID-19 was sourced from the United States, Italy and Spain. T cells, B-cell-depleted T cells, or PBMCs supplied cDNA or gDNA.

Per the authors' pipeline: Scientists estimated how many nucleated cells there were by amplifying reference gene primers. TCRdb's table, derived via immunoSEQ multiplex PCR, lists solely in-frame clones and lacks some. The DNA was the basis for D and trimming; V, J and clone size are from that table. The data hold roughly 500,000 clones, with roughly nine tenths observed a single time. Enrolled through a virtual design, the participants were between about 18 and 89 years of age and came from about two dozen US areas. The CDR3 length is 16 residues. CDR1 is KGHDR and CDR2 is SFDVKD in the germline V gene. V lost 3 bases and J 2 bases, leaving 13 bases between the germline ends.

The chain is built from TRBV24-1 and TRBJ2-1, with a possible D match to TRBD2 (6 bases). The source of this sequence is a woman aged 60 to 75 who had recovered from COVID-19. The sample comprised PBMCs or T cells enriched from blood (not recorded which). CDR3 amino acids: CATSDRSGTTYNEQFF. As DNA, the CDR3 is TGTGCCACCAGTGATCGTAGCGGAACTACCTACAATGAGCAGTTCTTC.